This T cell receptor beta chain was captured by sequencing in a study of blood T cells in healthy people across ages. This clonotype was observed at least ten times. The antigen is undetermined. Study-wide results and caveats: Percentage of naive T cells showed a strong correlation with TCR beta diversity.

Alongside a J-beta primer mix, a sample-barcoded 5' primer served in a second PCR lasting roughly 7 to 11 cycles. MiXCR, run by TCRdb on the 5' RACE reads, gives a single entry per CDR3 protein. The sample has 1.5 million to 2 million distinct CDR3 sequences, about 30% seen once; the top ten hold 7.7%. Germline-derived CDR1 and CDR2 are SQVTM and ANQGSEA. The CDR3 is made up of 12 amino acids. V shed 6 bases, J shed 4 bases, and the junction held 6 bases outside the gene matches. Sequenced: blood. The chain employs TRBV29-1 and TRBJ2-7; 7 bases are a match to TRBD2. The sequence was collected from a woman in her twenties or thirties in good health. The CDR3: CSVVTSSYEQYF. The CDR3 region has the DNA TGCAGCGTCGTGACTAGCTCGTACGAGCAGTACTTC.